What follows are 4 T cell receptor beta chains derived from one specimen sequenced in a study of T cell clonality in common variable immunodeficiency. Assay: immunoSEQ multiplex PCR; the TCRdb copy retains only in-frame clones and omits some. Observed in the sample are approximately 37,000 clones, none of them singletons. The sample consisted of peripheral blood mononuclear cells. The receptors shown here come from a person between 18 and 75 years old in good health.

This clone was observed many times. The CDR3 end lies 3 residues beyond the end of the read and is filled in from the germline J gene. The rearrangement uses TRBV19 and TRBJ2-7, with 8 positions matching TRBD1. This CDR3 spans 13 amino acids. The trim removed 6 bases at V and 6 bases at J, leaving 7 bases unmatched. Germline-derived CDR1 and CDR2 are LNHDA and SQIVND (reference sequence). This chain's CDR3 is CASSQDRVGEQYF. Partial CDR3 DNA: TGTGCCAGTAGCCAGGACAGGGTAGGCGAG. Full variable domain (missing parts from reference TRBV19 and TRBJ2-7): DGGITQSPKYLFRKEGQNVTLSCEQNLNHDAMYWYRQDPGQGLRLIYYSQIVNDFQKGDIAEGYSVSREKKESFPLTVTSAQKNPTAFYLCASSQDRVGEQYFGPGTRLTVT.

In this sample, this clone turned up many times. The read comes to an end 3 residues before the CDR3 does, leaving the germline J gene to fill in the end. This chain connects TRBV18 to TRBJ2-5; D is possibly TRBD1 (5 bases). Trimming took 3 bases from V and 1 from J, leaving 9 bases between them. Germline CDR1 KGHSH, CDR2 LQKENI. The CDR3 contains 14 residues. The sequenced part of the CDR3 DNA is TGTGCCAGCTCACCCAGGGCGCGCCAAGAGACC. Protein: CASSPRARQET. The entire CDR3 protein reads CASSPRARQETQYF.

This clone was seen repeatedly, ten times or more. The missing CDR3 end, 3 residues past where the read stops, is filled in from the germline J gene. V and J are TRBV5-6 and TRBJ2-7; 9 nucleotides agree with TRBD1. Germline values: CDR1 SGHDT, CDR2 YYEEEE. V gave up 3 bases and J gave up 3 bases; unmatched junction bases: 4. The CDR3 length is 14 residues. This chain's CDR3 is CASSWDREGYEQYF. CDR3 DNA, as far as it was read: TGTGCCAGCAGCTGGGACAGGGAGGGCTACGAG. The full variable domain, with the rest looked up from reference TRBV5-6 and TRBJ2-7, is DAGVTQSPTHLIKTRGQQVTLRCSPKSGHDTVSWYQQALGQGPQFIFQYYEEEERQRGNFPDRFSGHQFPNYSSELNVNALLLGDSALYLCASSWDREGYEQYFGPGTRLTVT.

This clone was seen at least ten times. The read ends 3 residues before the CDR3 terminus; that terminus is restored from the germline J gene. The chain carries TRBV12-3 or TRBV12-4 and TRBJ1-2, with 8 bases fitting TRBD1. This CDR3 has 12 residues. The CDR3 reads CASSSDRAGYTF. CDR3 DNA, as far as it was read: TGTGCCAGCAGTTCGGACAGGGCCGGC.